These T cell receptor beta chains were read from a single sample in a study of blood T cell repertoires in COVID-19. Assay used: immunoSEQ multiplex PCR; TCRdb lists only in-frame clones, some missing. The table includes 200,000 or so clones, approximately 82% detected once. The source material was peripheral blood. These receptors originate from a human donor with acute or convalescent COVID-19. The donor label of this sample is uncertain. Each CDR3 is given with its conserved first and last residue. D genes are given only for firm matches. Size values are once, few and many counts, or a class for expanded clones, and some rows have none.

V gene	D gene	J gene	clone size	CDR3 DNA	CDR3 protein
TRBV27	TRBD2	TRBJ2-3	NA	TGTGCCAGCAGTCTTACTAGCGGGAGTGGGGGCACAGATACGCAGTATTTT	CASSLTSGSGGTDTQYF
TRBV14	TRBD1	TRBJ1-1	NA	TGTGCCAGCAGCCACGTAGGACAGGGGAGAGTAGCTTTCTTT	CASSHVGQGRVAFF
TRBV7-9	NA	TRBJ2-1	NA	TGTGCCAGCAGTTTCCCGGGACTCCGTCACAATGAGCAGTTCTTC	CASSFPGLRHNEQFF
TRBV7-9	TRBD1	TRBJ2-2	NA	TGTGCCAGCAGCGCAGACAGGGAGCGCCCCACCGGGGAGCTGTTTTTT	CASSADRERPTGELFF
TRBV18	TRBD2	TRBJ2-1	NA	TGTGCCAGCTCACCAGGGAGGGTTGAGCAGTTCTTC	CASSPGRVEQFF
TRBV30	NA	TRBJ1-5	NA	TGTGCCTGGAGTGGAGCTGTTAGCAATCAGCCCCAGCATTTT	CAWSGAVSNQPQHF
TRBV7-8	TRBD2	TRBJ2-5	NA	TGTGCCAGCAGGGTTCGCGGGGGGAGAAAAGAGACCCAGTACTTC	CASRVRGGRKETQYF
TRBV6-6	NA	TRBJ1-2	NA	TGTGCCAGCAGACTACAGGGTAACTATGGCTACACCTTC	CASRLQGNYGYTF
TRBV30	NA	TRBJ1-3	NA	TGTGCCTGGAGTGTGGGGGGTGCAGGAAACACCATATATTTT	CAWSVGGAGNTIYF
TRBV19	NA	TRBJ2-7	NA	TGTGCCAGTAGTATAGAGGGCAGGGCCGAGCAGTACTTC	CASSIEGRAEQYF
TRBV3-1/TRBV3-2	NA	TRBJ2-2	NA	TGTGCCAGCAGCCCTCCCGGGTTCCACACCGGGGAGCTGTTTTTT	CASSPPGFHTGELFF
TRBV3-1/TRBV3-2	NA	TRBJ1-1	NA	TGTGCCAGCAGCCAAGAGCCGGAGGTGGTAAACACTGAAGCTTTCTTT	CASSQEPEVVNTEAFF
TRBV7-9	NA	TRBJ1-2	NA	TGTGCCAGCAGCTTTGGAGGGGATGGCTACACCTTC	CASSFGGDGYTF
TRBV27	TRBD1	TRBJ1-5	NA	TGTGCCAGCAGTCCGACGACAGGGATCCGTCAGCCCCAGCATTTT	CASSPTTGIRQPQHF
TRBV4-1	TRBD2	TRBJ2-7	NA	TGCGCCAGCAGCCAAGATCGAGGGCTAGCGGGAGGAGGTCGTTACGAGCAGTACTTC	CASSQDRGLAGGGRYEQYF
TRBV7-2	NA	TRBJ2-2	few	TGTGCCAGCAGCTTAGAGTTCCGAGGCACCGGGGAGCTGTTTTTT	CASSLEFRGTGELFF
TRBV3-1/TRBV3-2	NA	TRBJ2-7	NA	TGTGCCAGCAGCCAAGGACAGGCCTCCCCCTACGAGCAGTACTTC	CASSQGQASPYEQYF
TRBV3-1/TRBV3-2	NA	TRBJ2-3	NA	TGTGCCAGCAGCCAAGATAACCGGGGCACAGATACGCAGTATTTT	CASSQDNRGTDTQYF
TRBV29-1	NA	TRBJ2-2	NA	TGCAGCGTTGGGGGGGACAGGAACACCGGGGAGCTGTTTTTT	CSVGGDRNTGELFF
TRBV11-2	TRBD2	TRBJ2-5	NA	TGTGCCAGCAACAAGCTAGCGGGAGGGGTTGGGGAGACCCAGTACTTC	CASNKLAGGVGETQYF
TRBV14	NA	TRBJ2-5	NA	TGTGCCAGCAGCCAAGGCCTGAGGGAGGTCACCAGGACCCAGTACTTC	CASSQGLREVTRTQYF
TRBV10-3	TRBD2	TRBJ2-7	NA	TGTGCCATCAGCGGGCTAGCGGGATACGAGCAGTACTTC	CAISGLAGYEQYF
TRBV7-2	NA	TRBJ2-7	NA	TGTGCCAGCAGCTTAGGGGGCTTAAGGGGTAGCGAGCAGTACTTC	CASSLGGLRGSEQYF
TRBV11-1	NA	TRBJ2-2	NA	TGTGCCAGCAGCCCAAGGGGGGGAGGAGGAACCGGGGAGCTGTTTTTT	CASSPRGGGGTGELFF
TRBV27	TRBD2	TRBJ2-1	NA	TGTGCCAGCAGTCTACGGCGGCTAGCGGGAGCCAATGAGCAGTTCTTC	CASSLRRLAGANEQFF
TRBV19	NA	TRBJ1-3	NA	TGTGCCAGTAAGGACAGCTACTCTGGAAACACCATATATTTT	CASKDSYSGNTIYF
TRBV9	NA	TRBJ1-1	NA	TGTGCCAGCAGCGGCAGCTTCGGGGGGAAATCGACTGAAGCTTTCTTT	CASSGSFGGKSTEAFF
TRBV20-1	NA	TRBJ2-3	NA	TGCAGTGCTAGACGGGAGGATACGCAGTATTTT	CSARREDTQYF
TRBV7-2	NA	TRBJ1-2	NA	TGTGCCAGCAGCTTAGATTCTGGGCCAGCTAACTATGGCTACACCTTC	CASSLDSGPANYGYTF
TRBV5-1	NA	TRBJ2-3	NA	TGCGCCAGCAGCTTGGAGGGGCAGGGGAGAGATACGCAGTATTTT	CASSLEGQGRDTQYF
TRBV18	NA	TRBJ1-6	NA	TGTGCCAGCTCACCACCGTCAGGGGCGAATTCACCCCTCCACTTT	CASSPPSGANSPLHF
TRBV6-4	TRBD2	TRBJ2-1	NA	TGTGCCAGCCGCCGACTAGCGGGGGCCTACAATGAGCAGTTCTTC	CASRRLAGAYNEQFF
TRBV10-2	NA	TRBJ2-4	NA	TGCGCCAGCAGTGAAGGGGTTGTGGCCAAAAACATTCAGTACTTC	CASSEGVVAKNIQYF
TRBV2	NA	TRBJ1-4	once	TGTGCCAGCAGTGAACAGGGTCTAACTAATGAAAAACTGTTTTTT	CASSEQGLTNEKLFF
TRBV29-1	TRBD2	TRBJ2-7	NA	TGCAGCGTTGAAGTTTGGCGGGAGGGCGGACACGAGCAGTACTTC	CSVEVWREGGHEQYF
TRBV5-1	TRBD2	TRBJ2-7	NA	TGCGCCAGCAGCCTCCCGGGACTAGCCACGGGGGAGCAGTACTTC	CASSLPGLATGEQYF